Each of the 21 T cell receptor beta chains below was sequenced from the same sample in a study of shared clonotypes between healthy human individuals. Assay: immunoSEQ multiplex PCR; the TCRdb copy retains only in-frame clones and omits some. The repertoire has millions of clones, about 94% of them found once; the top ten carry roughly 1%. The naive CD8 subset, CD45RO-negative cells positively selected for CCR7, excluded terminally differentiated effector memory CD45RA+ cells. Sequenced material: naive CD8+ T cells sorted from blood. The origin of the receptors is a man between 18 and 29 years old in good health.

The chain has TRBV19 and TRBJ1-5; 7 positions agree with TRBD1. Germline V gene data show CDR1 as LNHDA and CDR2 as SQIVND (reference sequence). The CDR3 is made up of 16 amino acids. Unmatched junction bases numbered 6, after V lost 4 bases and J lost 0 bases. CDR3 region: CASSTSGGYSNQPQHF. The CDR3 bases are TGTGCCAGTAGTACTTCAGGGGGATATAGCAATCAGCCCCAGCATTTT.

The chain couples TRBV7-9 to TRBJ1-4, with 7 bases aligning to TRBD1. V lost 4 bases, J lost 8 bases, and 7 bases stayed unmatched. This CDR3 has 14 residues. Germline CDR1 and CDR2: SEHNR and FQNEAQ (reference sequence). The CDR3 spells CASSSRGADEKLFF. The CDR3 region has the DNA TGTGCCAGCAGCTCCAGGGGGGCTGACGAAAAACTGTTTTTT.

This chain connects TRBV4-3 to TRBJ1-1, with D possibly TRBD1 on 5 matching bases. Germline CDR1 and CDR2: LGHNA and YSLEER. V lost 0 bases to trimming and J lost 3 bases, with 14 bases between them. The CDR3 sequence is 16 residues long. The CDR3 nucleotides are TGCGCCAGCAGCCAAGATGTGGGCCTCAGGGACACTGAAGCTTTCTTT. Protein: CASSQDVGLRDTEAFF.

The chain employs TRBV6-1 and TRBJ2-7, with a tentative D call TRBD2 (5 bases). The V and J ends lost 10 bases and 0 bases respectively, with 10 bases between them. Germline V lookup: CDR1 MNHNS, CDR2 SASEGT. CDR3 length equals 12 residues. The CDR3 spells CATTLDSYEQYF. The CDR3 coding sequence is TGTGCCACCACACTAGACTCCTACGAGCAGTACTTC.

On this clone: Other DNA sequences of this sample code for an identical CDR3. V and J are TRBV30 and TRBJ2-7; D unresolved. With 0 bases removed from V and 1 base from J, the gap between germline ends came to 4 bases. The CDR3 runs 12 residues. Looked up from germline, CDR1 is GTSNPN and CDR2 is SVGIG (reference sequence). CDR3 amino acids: CAWSVTSYEQYF. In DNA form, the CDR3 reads TGTGCCTGGAGTGTAACGTCCTACGAGCAGTACTTC. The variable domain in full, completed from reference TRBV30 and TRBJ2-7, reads SQTIHQWPATLVQPVGSPLSLECTVEGTSNPNLYWYRQAAGRGLQLLFYSVGIGQISSEVPQNLSASRPQDRQFILSSKKLLLSDSGFYLCAWSVTSYEQYFGPGTRLTVT.

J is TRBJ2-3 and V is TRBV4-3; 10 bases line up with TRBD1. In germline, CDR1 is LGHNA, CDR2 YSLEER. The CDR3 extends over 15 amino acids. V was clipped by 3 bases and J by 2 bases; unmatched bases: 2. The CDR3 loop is CASSHGQGDTDTQYF. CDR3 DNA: TGCGCCAGCAGCCACGGACAGGGGGACACAGATACGCAGTATTTT.

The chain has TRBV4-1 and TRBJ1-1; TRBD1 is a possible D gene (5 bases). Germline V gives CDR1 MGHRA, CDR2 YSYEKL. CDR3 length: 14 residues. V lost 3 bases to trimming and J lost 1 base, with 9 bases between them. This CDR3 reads CASSQGGTNTEAFF. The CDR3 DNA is TGCGCCAGCAGCCAGGGGGGAACGAACACTGAAGCTTTCTTT.

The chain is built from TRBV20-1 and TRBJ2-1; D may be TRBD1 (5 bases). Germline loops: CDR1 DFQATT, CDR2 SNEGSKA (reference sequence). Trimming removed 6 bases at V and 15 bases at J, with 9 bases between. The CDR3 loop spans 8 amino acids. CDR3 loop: CSAPTGFF. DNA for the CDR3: TGCAGTGCACCAACAGGGTTCTTC.

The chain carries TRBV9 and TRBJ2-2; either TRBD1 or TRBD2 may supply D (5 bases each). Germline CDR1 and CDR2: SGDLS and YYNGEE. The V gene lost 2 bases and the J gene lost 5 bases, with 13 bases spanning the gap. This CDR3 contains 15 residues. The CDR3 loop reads CASSVGTTGTGELFF. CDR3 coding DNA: TGTGCCAGCAGCGTGGGGACGACGGGGACCGGGGAGCTGTTTTTT.

CDR3 sequence reads: CASSLSRQGASGANVLTF. CDR3 DNA: TGTGCCAGCAGCCTCAGTCGACAGGGGGCCTCTGGGGCCAACGTCCTGACTTTC. This chain links TRBV7-9 with TRBJ2-6, with TRBD1 matching 10 bases. Trimming removed 5 bases from V and 0 bases from J; junction bases left unmatched: 7. The CDR3 is 18 amino acids. The germline V gene has CDR1 SEHNR and CDR2 FQNEAQ (reference sequence).

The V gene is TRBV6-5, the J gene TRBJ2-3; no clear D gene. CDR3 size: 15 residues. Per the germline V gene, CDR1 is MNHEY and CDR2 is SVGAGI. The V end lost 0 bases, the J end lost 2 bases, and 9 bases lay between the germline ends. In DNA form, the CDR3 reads TGTGCCAGCAGTTACTCGAGTTCAACCACAGATACGCAGTATTTT. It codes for CASSYSSSTTDTQYF.

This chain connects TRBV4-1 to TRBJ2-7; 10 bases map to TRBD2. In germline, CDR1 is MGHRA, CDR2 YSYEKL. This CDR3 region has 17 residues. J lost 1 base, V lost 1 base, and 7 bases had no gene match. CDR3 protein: CASSQVLTSGLSYEQYF. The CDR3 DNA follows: TGCGCCAGCAGCCAAGTTCTGACTAGCGGGCTTTCCTACGAGCAGTACTTC.

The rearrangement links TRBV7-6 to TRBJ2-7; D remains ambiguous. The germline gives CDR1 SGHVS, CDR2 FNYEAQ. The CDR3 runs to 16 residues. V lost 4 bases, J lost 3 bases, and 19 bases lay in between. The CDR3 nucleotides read TGTGCCAGCAGCTCATCACCCGGACCGTGGGGCTACGAGCAGTACTTC. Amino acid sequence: CASSSSPGPWGYEQYF. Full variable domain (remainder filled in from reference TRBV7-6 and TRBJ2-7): GAGVSQSPRYKVTKRGQDVALRCDPISGHVSLYWYRQALGQGPEFLTYFNYEAQQDKSGLPNDRFSAERPEGSISTLTIQRTEQRDSAMYRCASSSSPGPWGYEQYFGPGTRLTVT.

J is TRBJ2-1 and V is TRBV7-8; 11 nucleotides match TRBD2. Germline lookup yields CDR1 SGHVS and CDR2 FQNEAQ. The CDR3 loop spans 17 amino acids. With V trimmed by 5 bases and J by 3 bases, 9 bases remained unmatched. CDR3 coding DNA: TGTGCCAGCAGCACCAATAGCGGGAGGGCCCTCTACAATGAGCAGTTCTTC. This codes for CASSTNSGRALYNEQFF. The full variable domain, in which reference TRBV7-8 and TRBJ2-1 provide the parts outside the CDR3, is GAGVSQSPRYKVAKRGQDVALRCDPISGHVSLFWYQQALGQGPEFLTYFQNEAQLDKSGLPSDRFFAERPEGSVSTLKIQRTQQEDSAVYLCASSTNSGRALYNEQFFGPGTRLTVL.

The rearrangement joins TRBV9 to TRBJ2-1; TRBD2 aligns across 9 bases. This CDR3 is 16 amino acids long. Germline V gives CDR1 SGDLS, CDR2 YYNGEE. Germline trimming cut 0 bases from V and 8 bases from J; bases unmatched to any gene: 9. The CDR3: CASSVEVSGGRDEQFF. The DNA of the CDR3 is TGTGCCAGCAGCGTAGAAGTTAGCGGGGGTCGGGATGAGCAGTTCTTC.

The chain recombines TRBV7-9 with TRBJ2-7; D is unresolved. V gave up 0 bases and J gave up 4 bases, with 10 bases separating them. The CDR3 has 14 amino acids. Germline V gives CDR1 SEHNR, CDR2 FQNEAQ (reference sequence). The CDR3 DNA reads TGTGCCAGCAGCTTAGCGAATTCCAAATACGAGCAGTACTTC. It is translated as CASSLANSKYEQYF.

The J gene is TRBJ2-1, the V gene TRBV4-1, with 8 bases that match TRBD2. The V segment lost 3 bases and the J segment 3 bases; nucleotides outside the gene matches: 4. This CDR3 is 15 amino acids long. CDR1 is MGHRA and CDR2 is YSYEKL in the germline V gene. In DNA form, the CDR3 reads TGCGCCAGCAGCCACAACGGGGGGGACTACAATGAGCAGTTCTTC. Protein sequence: CASSHNGGDYNEQFF.

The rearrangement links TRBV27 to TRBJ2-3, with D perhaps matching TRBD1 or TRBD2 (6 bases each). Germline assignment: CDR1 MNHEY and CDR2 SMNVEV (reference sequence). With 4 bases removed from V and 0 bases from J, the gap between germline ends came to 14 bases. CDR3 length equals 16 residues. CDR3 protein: CASSSRGLRSTDTQYF. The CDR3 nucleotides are TGTGCCAGCAGTTCCCGGGGGCTACGGAGCACAGATACGCAGTATTTT.

CDR3 residues: CASSAGGKLNEQFF. The CDR3 DNA follows: TGTGCCAGCAGCGCAGGCGGTAAACTAAATGAGCAGTTCTTC. This chain links TRBV6-1 with TRBJ2-1; D unclear. Trimming took off 6 bases at V and 7 bases at J, with 16 bases between the two ends. The germline CDR1 and CDR2 sequences are MNHNS and SASEGT. This CDR3 has 14 residues.

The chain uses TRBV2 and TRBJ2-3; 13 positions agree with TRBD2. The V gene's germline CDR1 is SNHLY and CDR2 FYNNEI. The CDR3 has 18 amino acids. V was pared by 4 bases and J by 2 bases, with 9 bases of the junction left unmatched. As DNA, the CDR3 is TGTGCCAGCAGTGTACCCGGGACTAGCGGGGAGATCACAGATACGCAGTATTTT. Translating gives CASSVPGTSGEITDTQYF.

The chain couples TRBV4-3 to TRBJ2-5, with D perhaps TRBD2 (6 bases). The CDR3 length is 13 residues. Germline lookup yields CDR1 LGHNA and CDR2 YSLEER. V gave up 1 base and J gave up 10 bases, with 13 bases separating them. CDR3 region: CASSQVEGGDQYF. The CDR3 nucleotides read TGCGCCAGCAGCCAAGTTGAAGGAGGGGACCAGTACTTC.